This TCR beta chain was sequenced in a study of OX40 agonist ivuxolimab in advanced cancers. Regarding the complete study: Ivuxolimab was an agonistic, fully human IgG2 monoclonal antibody directed against OX40 (CD134), a costimulatory receptor. Prior anti-PD-1, anti-PD-L1 or anti-CTLA-4 therapy was permitted, and approximately 40% of dose-escalation patients had received checkpoint inhibitors. In the dose-escalation cohort, around four fifths of patients were male, and the mean age was about 55 years, with a range of roughly 20 to 79. Intravenous ivuxolimab was administered to patients every 2 weeks at six dose levels: 0.01, 0.1, 0.3, 1.5, 3 and 10 mg/kg. The monotherapy dose-escalation portion (N ≈ 52 patients) of the phase I ivuxolimab trial is reported in the paper. Partial responses occurred in three dose-escalation patients: two with cutaneous melanoma and one with hepatocellular carcinoma. Among the roughly 54 dose-escalation patients, about 19 had hepatocellular carcinoma, around 15 melanoma, 9 renal cell carcinoma and 9 head and neck cancer. Peripheral TCRbeta sequencing aimed to test whether ivuxolimab altered TCR sequence diversity and caused clonal T-cell expansion.

The study at large found these results: Antigen specificity was not determined for the clonally expanded peripheral T cells. Low levels of normalized T-cell clonal expansion were also seen in some nonresponding patients. In the 0.1-3.0 mg/kg groups, partial responders had among the lowest normalized peripheral clonal expansion, particularly in CD8+ T cells. Clonal expansion of both CD4+ and CD8+ blood T cells was observed from baseline to week 6 at doses 0.1 to 3.0 mg/kg. After ivuxolimab, CD8+ T cells had more expanded clones than CD4+ T cells on average.

Genomic DNA was extracted from sorted cells for sequencing of the TCRbeta CDR3 region. The immunoSEQ Assay was used to sequence the TCRbeta CDR3 regions. The source is immuneACCESS, and TCRdb retained only in-frame sequences with V and J called. Part of the clones is not carried over; for the studies checked, unresolved V genes explain less than half of this, and the remainder is unexplained. Recorded for this sample are 50,000 to 65,000 clones; 70% to 90% of them occurred a single time. 4% to 5.5% of the sample is in the top ten clones. The junction carries 11 bases between V and J, which are trimmed by 7 bases and 4 bases respectively. In the germline V gene, CDR1 corresponds to SGHVS and CDR2 to FNYEAQ. Measured from the cysteine to the phenylalanine, the CDR3 is 12 residues long. Only the CDR3 part of the read is kept: 36 bases, read in frame from the first base. Concerning this clone itself: Its specific antigen is unknown. Nothing much larger sits one base from this clone, and base qualities are not available.

Patients with autoimmune disease history or receiving systemic immunosuppression were excluded from the trial. Peripheral blood for TCR sequencing was collected from all dose cohorts at baseline, on cycle 4 day 1, and on cycle 7 day 1. Samples came from an open-label, multicenter, first-in-human phase I dose-escalation trial of ivuxolimab. Adults with locally advanced or metastatic head and neck squamous cell, hepatocellular, melanoma or renal cell carcinoma were enrolled in the trial. CD4+ and CD8+ T cells were sorted separately from peripheral blood before TCR sequencing. Sequencing used CD4+ or CD8+ T cells sorted from blood, obtained in a trial of the OX40 agonist ivuxolimab. The receptor comes from an adult with an advanced solid tumor such as melanoma, head and neck, liver or kidney cancer. The rearrangement joined TRBV7-6 to TRBJ2-7, with TRBD2 as a weak D call on 6 bases. CDR3 protein: CASTHGGYEQYF. Read as DNA, the sequence is TGTGCCAGCACCCATGGAGGGTACGAGCAGTACTTC.